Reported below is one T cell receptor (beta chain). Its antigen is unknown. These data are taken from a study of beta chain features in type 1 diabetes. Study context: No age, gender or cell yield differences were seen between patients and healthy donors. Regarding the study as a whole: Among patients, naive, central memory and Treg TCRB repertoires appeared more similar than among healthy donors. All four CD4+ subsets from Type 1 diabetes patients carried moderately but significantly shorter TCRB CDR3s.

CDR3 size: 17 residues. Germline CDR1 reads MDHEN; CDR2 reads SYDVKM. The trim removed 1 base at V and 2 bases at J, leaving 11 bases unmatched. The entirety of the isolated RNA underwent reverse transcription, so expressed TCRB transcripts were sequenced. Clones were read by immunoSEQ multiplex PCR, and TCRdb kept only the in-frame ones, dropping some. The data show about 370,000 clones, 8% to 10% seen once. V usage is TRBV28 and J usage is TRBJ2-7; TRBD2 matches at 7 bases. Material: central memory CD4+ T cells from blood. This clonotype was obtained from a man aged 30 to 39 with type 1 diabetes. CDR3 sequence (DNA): TGTGCCAGCAGTTTATTCCGTCGCGGGAGTAACGCCTACGAGCAGTACTTC. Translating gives CASSLFRRGSNAYEQYF.